The 28 T cell receptor beta chains below all came from one sample that was sequenced in a study of response to subunit inactivated influenza vaccine. In TCRdb, the RT-PCR reads were re-called with MiXCR into one record per CDR3 protein. The sample includes over 650,000 distinct CDR3 sequences, approximately 17% of them seen just once. The input for sequencing was PBMCs from blood, taken 4 to 6 days after vaccination. The origin of the receptors is a man aged 50-60 years who received an inactivated influenza vaccine.

The table lists this clonotype with many counts. The V gene is TRBV12-3 or TRBV12-4, the J gene TRBJ1-2; D gene uncertain. The CDR3 loop spans 14 amino acids. Trimming pared 3 bases from V and 8 bases from J, leaving 16 bases between. CDR3 in amino acids: CASSFRVREEGYTF. The CDR3 nucleotides are TGTGCCAGCAGTTTTAGGGTTAGAGAGGAAGGCTACACCTTC.

The chain carries TRBV30 and TRBJ1-1; tentatively, D is TRBD1 (5 bases). Germline V gene lookup returns CDR1 GTSNPN and CDR2 SVGIG (reference sequence). Trimming took off 4 bases at V and 7 bases at J, with 13 bases between the two ends. The CDR3 totals 12 residues. The CDR3 DNA sequence: TGTGCCTGGAACGATCCTCAGGGTGAAGCTTTCTTT. The encoded protein is CAWNDPQGEAFF.

The J gene is TRBJ1-6, the V gene TRBV14; possible D gene TRBD1, 6 bases. The CDR3 covers 13 residues. The germline V and J ends were trimmed by 2 bases and 18 bases, with 17 bases remaining between them. CDR1 and CDR2 (germline): SGHDN, FVKESK. The CDR3 reads CASSQTGVGTPHF. DNA of the CDR3: TGTGCCAGCAGCCAAACGGGAGTAGGGACACCCCACTTT.

This clonotype was found a few times. The genes are TRBV20-1 and TRBJ2-7; 10 bases match TRBD1. The trim removed 0 bases at V and 5 bases at J, leaving 19 bases unmatched. The CDR3 has 19 residues. Germline V gene data show CDR1 as DFQATT and CDR2 as SNEGSKA (reference sequence). This CDR3 is CSARDTRPASRDRGNEQYF. CDR3 nucleotides: TGCAGTGCTAGAGATACCCGGCCCGCCAGCCGGGACAGGGGAAACGAGCAGTACTTC.

V usage is TRBV5-1 and J usage is TRBJ1-6, with D perhaps TRBD1 (5 bases). Germline assignment: CDR1 SGHRS and CDR2 YFSETQ. This CDR3 spans 13 amino acids. V was trimmed by 2 bases and J by 10 bases, leaving 10 bases between them. In DNA, the CDR3 is TGCGCCAGCAGCTTAATCAGGGAGTCACCCCTCCACTTT. Translated: CASSLIRESPLHF.

The DNA for the CDR3 is TGTGCCAGCAGCACCCGGAGAGGGAATGGTTCACCCCTCCACTTT. Amino acid sequence: CASSTRRGNGSPLHF. V usage is TRBV6-2 or TRBV6-3 and J usage is TRBJ1-6, with D uncertain. The V end was cut by 6 bases, the J end by 9 bases, with 18 bases between. This CDR3 spans 15 amino acids. Germline V gene sequence: CDR1 MNHEY, CDR2 SVGEGT.

This clonotype was detected a few times. This sequence joins TRBV20-1 and TRBJ1-2, with 8 bases that match TRBD1. After removal of 3 bases from V and 4 bases from J, the junction contained 4 bases not matched to a gene. The CDR3 is 13 amino acids. Germline V gene data show CDR1 as DFQATT and CDR2 as SNEGSKA (reference sequence). The CDR3 bases are TGCAGTGCTAGTTCGGGACAGGCCTATGGCTACACCTTC. Amino acid sequence: CSASSGQAYGYTF.

The CDR3 bases are TGTGCCAGCAGCTTAGTCCGGACTAGCCACGGGGAGCTGTTTTTT. It translates to CASSLVRTSHGELFF. The rearrangement links TRBV7-2 to TRBJ2-2; the match to TRBD2 covers 8 bases. Germline V gene data show CDR1 as SGHTA and CDR2 as FQGNSA. The CDR3 has 15 residues. V was pared by 1 base and J by 7 bases, with 5 bases of the junction left unmatched.

The chain uses TRBV6-2 or TRBV6-3 and TRBJ1-2; no clear D gene. The germline CDR1 and CDR2 sequences are MNHEY and SVGEGT. Trimming stripped 0 bases from V and 4 bases from J, with 12 bases between. This CDR3 contains 15 residues. The CDR3 protein is CASSYSRSDFYGYTF. DNA for the CDR3: TGTGCCAGCAGTTACTCGAGGTCAGACTTCTATGGCTACACCTTC.

This clonotype was detected many times. The gene calls are TRBV6-5 and TRBJ2-3; TRBD1 aligns across 8 bases. The length of the CDR3 is 18 residues. CDR1 is MNHEY, CDR2 SVGAGI, per germline. Trimming cost V 0 bases and J 3 bases; bases outside gene matches: 11. The CDR3 DNA is TGTGCCAGCAGTTACTCTCTACAGGGGGAGACTGAGACAGATACGCAGTATTTT. The encoded protein is CASSYSLQGETETDTQYF.

This clonotype has a handful of counts. This chain uses TRBV12-3 or TRBV12-4 with TRBJ2-7; D ambiguous. The length of the CDR3 is 15 residues. The V and J ends lost 4 bases and 3 bases respectively, with 16 bases between them. For the CDR3, the DNA is TGTGCCAGCAGTTCCCGGCACGGACCTTTCTACGAGCAGTACTTC. This encodes CASSSRHGPFYEQYF.

The chain carries TRBV10-3 and TRBJ1-2, with TRBD1 as a possible D gene (5 bases). V lost 3 bases and J 5 bases, leaving 13 bases between the germline ends. Germline V gives CDR1 ENHRY, CDR2 SYGVKD. The CDR3 extends over 14 amino acids. The DNA for the CDR3 is TGTGCCATCAGTGACCCGACAGAGACTTATGGCTACACCTTC. It specifies CAISDPTETYGYTF.

This clonotype was seen only a few times. The chain recombines TRBV13 with TRBJ2-7; 7 bases fit TRBD2. From germline, CDR1 is PRHDT and CDR2 FYEKMQ (reference sequence). V shed 5 bases, J shed 0 bases, and the junction held 13 bases outside the gene matches. The CDR3 has 17 residues. The CDR3 spells CASSLPRGTTSSYEQYF. DNA of the CDR3: TGTGCCAGCAGCCTACCACGTGGGACTACGAGCTCCTACGAGCAGTACTTC.

This chain connects TRBV27 to TRBJ2-1; 9 nucleotides match TRBD1. The V segment lost 1 base and the J segment 6 bases; nucleotides outside the gene matches: 4. The CDR3 totals 15 residues. CDR1 MNHEY and CDR2 SMNVEV come from the germline V gene (reference sequence). CDR3 in amino acids: CASSLWGQGFNEQFF. DNA of the CDR3: TGTGCCAGCAGTTTATGGGGACAGGGATTCAATGAGCAGTTCTTC.

The chain couples TRBV7-2 to TRBJ1-1; the D is unclear. The CDR3 is 13 amino acids. Germline CDR1 SGHTA, CDR2 FQGNSA. V lost 3 bases and J 7 bases, leaving 12 bases between the germline ends. CDR3 residues: CASSFEGVGEAFF. CDR3 bases: TGTGCCAGCAGCTTCGAGGGCGTGGGTGAAGCTTTCTTT.

In this sample, this clonotype turned up a few times. The CDR3 bases are TGCAGTGCTAGCGAGCGGGTTACAACCTACGAGCAGTACTTC. Its translation: CSASERVTTYEQYF. The rearrangement uses TRBV20-1 and TRBJ2-7, with D tentatively TRBD2 (6 bases). Looked up from germline, CDR1 is DFQATT and CDR2 is SNEGSKA (reference sequence). V lost 3 bases and J 2 bases, leaving 14 bases between the germline ends. The CDR3 runs 14 residues.

The chain carries TRBV7-2 and TRBJ2-3, with D maybe TRBD1 (6 bases). Trimming removed 8 bases at V and 4 bases at J, with 19 bases between. The CDR3 loop spans 15 amino acids. Germline V gene lookup returns CDR1 SGHTA and CDR2 FQGNSA. CDR3 nucleotides: TGTGCCAGCCAGGGGTATTGGGGCAAGCCAGATACGCAGTATTTT. Its translation is CASQGYWGKPDTQYF.

The chain recombines TRBV20-1 with TRBJ1-4; tentative D call: TRBD1 (5 bases). Germline V gene sequence: CDR1 DFQATT, CDR2 SNEGSKA (reference sequence). Trimming stripped 4 bases from V and 5 bases from J, with 14 bases between. The CDR3 is 14 amino acids. The CDR3 is CSANRGPLNEKLFF. In DNA, the CDR3 is TGCAGTGCTAACCGGGGACCGCTCAATGAAAAACTGTTTTTT.

The chain uses TRBV5-1 and TRBJ2-2; D unclear. The V end lost 0 bases, the J end lost 3 bases, and 9 bases lay between the germline ends. Per germline, CDR1 SGHRS and CDR2 YFSETQ. The CDR3 is 15 residues long. The CDR3 nucleotides read TGCGCCAGCAGCTTGGGAGGTGCGCACACCGGGGAGCTGTTTTTT. This translates into CASSLGGAHTGELFF.

The table lists this clonotype with a few counts. The chain couples TRBV6-2 or TRBV6-3 to TRBJ2-1; 9 bases map to TRBD1. Germline values: CDR1 MNHEY, CDR2 SVGEGT. Unmatched junction bases numbered 8, after V lost 6 bases and J lost 8 bases. CDR3 length: 14 amino acids. Written as DNA, the CDR3 is TGTGCCAGCAGACAGGGACAGGGCTCCCATGAGCAGTTCTTC. Its protein product is CASRQGQGSHEQFF.

The chain carries TRBV7-9 and TRBJ2-7; D not certain. The CDR3 covers 14 residues. V was cut by 5 bases and J by 2 bases, with 13 bases left in between. Germline CDR1 is SEHNR and CDR2 is FQNEAQ (reference sequence). CDR3 protein: CASSRIWGTYEQYF. CDR3 DNA: TGTGCCAGCAGCCGAATTTGGGGTACCTACGAGCAGTACTTC.

DNA of the CDR3: TGTGCCAGCAGCTTACTGGGATTGGCGACCCAGTACTTC. Its protein product is CASSLLGLATQYF. The V gene is TRBV11-2, the J gene TRBJ2-5; D is unresolved. The CDR3 covers 13 residues. Per germline, CDR1 SGHAT and CDR2 FQNNGV. The ends were cut back, 2 bases at V and 7 bases at J, with 11 bases in the middle.

This clonotype showed up many times. This chain links TRBV5-5 with TRBJ2-1; D may be TRBD1 or TRBD2 (5 bases each). The V and J ends lost 4 bases and 2 bases respectively, with 13 bases between them. The CDR3 length is 15 residues. The V gene's germline CDR1 is SGHKS and CDR2 YYEKEE (reference sequence). The CDR3 DNA is TGTGCCAGCAGCACCCGGGGCATCACCTACAATGAGCAGTTCTTC. This gives the protein CASSTRGITYNEQFF.

This chain joins TRBV20-1 and TRBJ2-1; no definite D call. Per the germline V gene, CDR1 is DFQATT and CDR2 is SNEGSKA (reference sequence). The ends were cut back, 7 bases at V and 0 bases at J, with 19 bases in the middle. The CDR3 consists of 16 residues. As DNA, the CDR3 is TGCAGTGTTTTCCCCCAACGACGGAGCTCCTACAATGAGCAGTTCTTC. It yields the protein CSVFPQRRSSYNEQFF.

This chain uses TRBV6-5 with TRBJ1-4, with TRBD1 matching 7 bases. This CDR3 contains 18 residues. Germline V CDR1 and CDR2: MNHEY, SVGAGI. Trimming at V came to 0 bases and at J to 8 bases, leaving 15 bases not matched to a gene. CDR3 in DNA: TGTGCCAGCAGTTACTCATACAGGGGAGGGGGTTTAATCGAAAAACTGTTTTTT. Translated: CASSYSYRGGGLIEKLFF.

Ten or more counts support this clonotype. The gene calls are TRBV9 and TRBJ2-5; perhaps D is TRBD1 or TRBD2 (5 bases each). Trimming cost V 4 bases and J 2 bases, with 12 bases left between them. The CDR3 has 14 residues. Germline CDR1 is SGDLS and CDR2 is YYNGEE. For the CDR3, the DNA is TGTGCCAGCAGCCTCCCGGGGCTTCAAGAGACCCAGTACTTC. This codes for CASSLPGLQETQYF.

This clonotype was seen a handful of times. CDR3 in amino acids: CSARLASDTQYF. The CDR3, as DNA: TGCAGTGCTAGACTAGCCTCAGATACGCAGTATTTT. The V gene is TRBV20-1, the J gene TRBJ2-3; maybe TRBD2 (5 bases). This CDR3 region has 12 residues. The germline CDR1 and CDR2 sequences are DFQATT and SNEGSKA (reference sequence). V lost 2 bases to trimming and J lost 4 bases, with 7 bases between them.

This chain links TRBV29-1 with TRBJ2-7; D perhaps matches TRBD2 (5 bases). CDR1 is SQVTM, CDR2 ANQGSEA, per germline. The CDR3 totals 12 residues. Trimming removed 5 bases from V and 4 bases from J, with 12 bases in between. This CDR3 is CSVQSLAYEQYF. The CDR3 bases are TGCAGCGTTCAGAGCCTAGCTTACGAGCAGTACTTC.